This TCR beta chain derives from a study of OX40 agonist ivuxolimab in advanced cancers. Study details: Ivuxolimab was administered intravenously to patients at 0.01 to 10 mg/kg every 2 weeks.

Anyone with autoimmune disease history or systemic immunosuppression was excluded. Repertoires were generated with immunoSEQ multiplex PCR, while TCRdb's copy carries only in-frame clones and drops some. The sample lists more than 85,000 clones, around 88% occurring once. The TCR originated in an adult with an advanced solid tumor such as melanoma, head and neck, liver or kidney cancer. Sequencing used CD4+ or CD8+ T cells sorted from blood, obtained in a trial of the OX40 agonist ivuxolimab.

The CDR3 loop is CASSEGQTSNQPQHF. The DNA for the CDR3 is TGTGCCAGCAGTGAGGGACAGACTAGCAATCAGCCCCAGCATTTT. V is TRBV2 and J is TRBJ1-5; TRBD1 agrees at 7 bases. The CDR3 extends over 15 amino acids. The V gene's germline CDR1 is SNHLY and CDR2 FYNNEI. The V gene end was trimmed by 3 bases and the J gene end by 0 bases; junction bases not matched to a gene: 2.